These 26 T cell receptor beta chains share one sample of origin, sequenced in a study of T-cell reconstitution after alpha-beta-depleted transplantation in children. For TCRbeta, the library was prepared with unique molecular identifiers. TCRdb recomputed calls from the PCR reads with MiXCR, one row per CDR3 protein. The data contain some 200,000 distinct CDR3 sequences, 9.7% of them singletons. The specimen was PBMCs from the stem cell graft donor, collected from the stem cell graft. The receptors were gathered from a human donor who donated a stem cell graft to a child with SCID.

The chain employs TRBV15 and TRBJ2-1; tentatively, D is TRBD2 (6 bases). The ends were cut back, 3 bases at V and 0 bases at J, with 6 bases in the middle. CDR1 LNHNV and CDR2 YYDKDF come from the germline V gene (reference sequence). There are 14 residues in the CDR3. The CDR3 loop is CATSSGSSYNEQFF. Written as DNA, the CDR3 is TGTGCCACCAGCAGCGGGAGCTCCTACAATGAGCAGTTCTTC.

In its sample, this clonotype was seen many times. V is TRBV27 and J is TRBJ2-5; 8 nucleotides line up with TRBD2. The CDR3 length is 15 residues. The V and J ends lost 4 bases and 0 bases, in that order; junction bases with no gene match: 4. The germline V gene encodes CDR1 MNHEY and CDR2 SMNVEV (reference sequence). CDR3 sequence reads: CASSYSRGDQETQYF. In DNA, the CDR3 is TGTGCCAGCAGTTACTCGCGGGGGGACCAAGAGACCCAGTACTTC.

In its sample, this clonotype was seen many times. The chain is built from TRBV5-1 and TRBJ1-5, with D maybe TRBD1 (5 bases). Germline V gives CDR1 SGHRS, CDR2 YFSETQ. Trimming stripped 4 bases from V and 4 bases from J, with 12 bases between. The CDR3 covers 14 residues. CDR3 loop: CASSPGHGNQPQHF. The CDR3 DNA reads TGCGCCAGCAGCCCAGGACACGGAAATCAGCCCCAGCATTTT.

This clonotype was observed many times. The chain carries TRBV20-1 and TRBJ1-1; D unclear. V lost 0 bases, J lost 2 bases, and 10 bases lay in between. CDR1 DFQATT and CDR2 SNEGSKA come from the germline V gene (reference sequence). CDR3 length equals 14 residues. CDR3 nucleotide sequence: TGCAGTGCTAGAGATAAGTCAGTTAACACTGAAGCTTTCTTT. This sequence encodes CSARDKSVNTEAFF.

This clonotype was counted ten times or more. The CDR3 here is CASDSIIAGLSYNEQFF. DNA for the CDR3: TGTGCCAGCGATTCCATCATAGCGGGTCTATCCTACAATGAGCAGTTCTTC. The rearrangement links TRBV6-2 or TRBV6-3 to TRBJ2-1, with TRBD2 identical over 7 bases. CDR1 is MNHEY and CDR2 is SVGEGT in the germline V gene. J gave up 1 base and V 8 bases, and 14 bases lay outside the gene matches. This CDR3 contains 17 residues.

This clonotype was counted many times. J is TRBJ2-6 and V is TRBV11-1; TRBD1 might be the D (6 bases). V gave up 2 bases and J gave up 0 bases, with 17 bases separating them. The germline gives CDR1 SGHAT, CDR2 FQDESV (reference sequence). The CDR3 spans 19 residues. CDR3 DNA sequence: TGTGCCAGCAGCTTAAGAGGGGGTGCCAGGATCTCTGGGGCCAACGTCCTGACTTTC. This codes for CASSLRGGARISGANVLTF.

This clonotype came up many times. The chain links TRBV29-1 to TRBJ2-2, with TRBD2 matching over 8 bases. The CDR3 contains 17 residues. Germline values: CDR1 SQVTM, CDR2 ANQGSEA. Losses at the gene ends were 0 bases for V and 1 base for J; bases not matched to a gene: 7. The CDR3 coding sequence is TGCAGCGTTGAAGATGCGGGGGGCTTTCGGAACACCGGGGAGCTGTTTTTT. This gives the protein CSVEDAGGFRNTGELFF.

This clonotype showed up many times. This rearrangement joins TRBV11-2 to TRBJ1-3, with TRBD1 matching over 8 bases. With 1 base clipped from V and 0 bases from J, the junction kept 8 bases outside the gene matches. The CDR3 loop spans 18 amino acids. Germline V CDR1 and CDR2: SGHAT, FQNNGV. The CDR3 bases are TGTGCCAGCAGCTTAGGTTCCGGGACAGGCGTCTCTGGAAACACCATATATTTT. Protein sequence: CASSLGSGTGVSGNTIYF.

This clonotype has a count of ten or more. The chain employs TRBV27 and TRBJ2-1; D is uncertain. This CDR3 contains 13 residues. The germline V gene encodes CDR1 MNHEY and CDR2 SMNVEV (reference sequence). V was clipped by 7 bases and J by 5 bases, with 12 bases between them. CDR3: CASMHFINNEQFF. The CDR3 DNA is TGTGCCAGCATGCACTTTATTAACAATGAGCAGTTCTTC.

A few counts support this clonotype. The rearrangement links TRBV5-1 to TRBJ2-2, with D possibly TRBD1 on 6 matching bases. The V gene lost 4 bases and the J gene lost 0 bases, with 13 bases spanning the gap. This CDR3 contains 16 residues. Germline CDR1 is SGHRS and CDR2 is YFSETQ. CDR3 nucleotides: TGCGCCAGCAGCGGGGGACAACTCGCGAACACCGGGGAGCTGTTTTTT. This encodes CASSGGQLANTGELFF.

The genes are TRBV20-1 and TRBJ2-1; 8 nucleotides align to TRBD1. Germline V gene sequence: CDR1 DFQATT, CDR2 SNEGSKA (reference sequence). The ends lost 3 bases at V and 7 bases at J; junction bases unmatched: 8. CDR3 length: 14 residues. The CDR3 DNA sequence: TGCAGTGCTAGGAGGGACAGGACCGTAAATGAGCAGTTCTTC. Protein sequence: CSARRDRTVNEQFF.

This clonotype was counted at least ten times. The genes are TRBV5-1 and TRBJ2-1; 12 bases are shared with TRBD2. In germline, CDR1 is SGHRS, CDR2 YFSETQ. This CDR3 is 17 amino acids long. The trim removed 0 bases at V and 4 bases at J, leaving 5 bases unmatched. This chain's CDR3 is CASSLASGGARYNEQFF. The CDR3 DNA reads TGCGCCAGCAGCTTGGCTAGCGGGGGGGCCCGATACAATGAGCAGTTCTTC.

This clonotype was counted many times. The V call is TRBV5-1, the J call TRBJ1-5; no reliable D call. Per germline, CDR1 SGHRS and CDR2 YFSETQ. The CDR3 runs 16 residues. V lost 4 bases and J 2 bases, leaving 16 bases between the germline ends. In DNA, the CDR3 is TGCGCCAGCAGCGCCCCGACGGGAGCCTGCAATCAGCCCCAGCATTTT. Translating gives CASSAPTGACNQPQHF.

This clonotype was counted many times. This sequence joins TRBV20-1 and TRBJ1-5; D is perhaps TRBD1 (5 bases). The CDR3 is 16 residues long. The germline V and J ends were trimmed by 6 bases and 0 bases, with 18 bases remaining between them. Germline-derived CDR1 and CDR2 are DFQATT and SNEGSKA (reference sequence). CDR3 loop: CSALQRGRGSNQPQHF. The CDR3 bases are TGCAGTGCCCTGCAAAGGGGTAGGGGTAGCAATCAGCCCCAGCATTTT.

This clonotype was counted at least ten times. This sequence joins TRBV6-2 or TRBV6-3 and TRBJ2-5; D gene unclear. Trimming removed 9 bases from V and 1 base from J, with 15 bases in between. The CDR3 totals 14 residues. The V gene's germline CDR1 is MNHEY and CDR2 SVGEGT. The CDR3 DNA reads TGTGCCAGTTTGCCTGGATACCCCCAAGAGACCCAGTACTTC. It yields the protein CASLPGYPQETQYF.

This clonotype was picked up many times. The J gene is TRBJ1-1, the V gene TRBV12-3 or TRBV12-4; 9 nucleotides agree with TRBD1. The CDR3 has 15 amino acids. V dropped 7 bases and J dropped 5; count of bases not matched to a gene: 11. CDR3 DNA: TGTGCCAGCACCGAAACAGGGGGCGCGGCGACTGAAGCTTTCTTT. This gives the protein CASTETGGAATEAFF.

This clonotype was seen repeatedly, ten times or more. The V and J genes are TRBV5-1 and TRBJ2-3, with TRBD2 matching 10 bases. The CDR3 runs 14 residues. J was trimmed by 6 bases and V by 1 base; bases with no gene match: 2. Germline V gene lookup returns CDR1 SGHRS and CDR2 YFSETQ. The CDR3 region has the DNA TGCGCCAGCAGCTTGACTAGCGGGGCCGATACGCAGTATTTT. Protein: CASSLTSGADTQYF.

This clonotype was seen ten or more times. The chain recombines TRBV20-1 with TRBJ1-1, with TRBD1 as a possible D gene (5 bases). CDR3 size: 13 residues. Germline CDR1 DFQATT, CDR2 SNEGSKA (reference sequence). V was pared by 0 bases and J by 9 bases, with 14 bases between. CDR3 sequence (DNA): TGCAGTGCTAGAGAGTCTCCAGGGAGGCAAGCTTTCTTT. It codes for CSARESPGRQAFF.

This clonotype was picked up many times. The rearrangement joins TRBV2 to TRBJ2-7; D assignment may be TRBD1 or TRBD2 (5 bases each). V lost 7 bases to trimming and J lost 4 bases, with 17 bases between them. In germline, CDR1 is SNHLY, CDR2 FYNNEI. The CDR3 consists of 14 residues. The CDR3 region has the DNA TGTGCCAGCACCCAAAGGGACCTTAGTTACGAGCAGTACTTC. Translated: CASTQRDLSYEQYF.

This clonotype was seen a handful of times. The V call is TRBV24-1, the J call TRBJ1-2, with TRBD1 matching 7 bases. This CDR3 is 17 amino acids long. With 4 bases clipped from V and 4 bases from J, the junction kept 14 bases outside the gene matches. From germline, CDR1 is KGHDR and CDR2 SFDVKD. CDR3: CATSDPPTGLFLYGYTF. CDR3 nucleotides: TGTGCCACCAGTGACCCCCCGACAGGGCTTTTTCTCTATGGCTACACCTTC.

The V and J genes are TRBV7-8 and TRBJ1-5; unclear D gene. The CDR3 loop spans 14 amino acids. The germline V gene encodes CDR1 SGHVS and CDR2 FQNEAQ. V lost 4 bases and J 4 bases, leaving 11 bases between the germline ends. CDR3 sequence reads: CASSWSGRNQPQHF. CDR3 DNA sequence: TGTGCCAGCAGCTGGTCTGGGAGAAATCAGCCCCAGCATTTT. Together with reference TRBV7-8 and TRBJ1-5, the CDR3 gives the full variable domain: GAGVSQSPRYKVAKRGQDVALRCDPISGHVSLFWYQQALGQGPEFLTYFQNEAQLDKSGLPSDRFFAERPEGSVSTLKIQRTQQEDSAVYLCASSWSGRNQPQHFGDGTRLSIL.

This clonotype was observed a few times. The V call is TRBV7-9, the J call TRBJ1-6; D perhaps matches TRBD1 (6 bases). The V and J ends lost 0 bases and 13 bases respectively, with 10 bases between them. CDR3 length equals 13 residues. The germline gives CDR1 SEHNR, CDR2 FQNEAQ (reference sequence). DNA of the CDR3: TGTGCCAGCAGCTTAGCGCAGGGGTACCCCCTCCACTTT. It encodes CASSLAQGYPLHF.

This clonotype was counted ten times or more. In DNA, the CDR3 is TGCGCCAGCAGCTTGGCTGGGATCGACGGATACTACGAGCAGTACTTC. Amino acids: CASSLAGIDGYYEQYF. The gene calls are TRBV5-1 and TRBJ2-7; D gene unclear. The CDR3 contains 16 residues. Germline V CDR1 and CDR2: SGHRS, YFSETQ. V was shortened by 0 bases and J by 3 bases, with 16 bases between the two germline ends.

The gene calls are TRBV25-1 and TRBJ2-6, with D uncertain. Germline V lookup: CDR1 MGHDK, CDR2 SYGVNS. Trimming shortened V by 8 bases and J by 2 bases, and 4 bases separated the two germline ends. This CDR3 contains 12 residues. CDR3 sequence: CASQAGANVLTF. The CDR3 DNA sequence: TGTGCCAGCCAGGCTGGGGCCAACGTCCTGACTTTC.

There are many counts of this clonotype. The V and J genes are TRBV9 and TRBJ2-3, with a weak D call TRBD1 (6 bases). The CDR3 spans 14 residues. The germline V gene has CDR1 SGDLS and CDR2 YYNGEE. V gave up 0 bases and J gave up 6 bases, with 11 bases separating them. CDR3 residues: CASSVGQGWDTQYF. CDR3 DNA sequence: TGTGCCAGCAGCGTAGGCCAGGGGTGGGATACGCAGTATTTT.

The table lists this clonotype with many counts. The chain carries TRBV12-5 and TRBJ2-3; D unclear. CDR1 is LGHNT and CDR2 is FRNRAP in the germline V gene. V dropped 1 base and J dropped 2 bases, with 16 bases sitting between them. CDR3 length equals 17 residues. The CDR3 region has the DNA TGTGCTAGTGGTTTGGGGACCCTAAAGGGTATCACAGATACGCAGTATTTT. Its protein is CASGLGTLKGITDTQYF. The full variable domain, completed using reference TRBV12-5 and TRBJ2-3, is DARVTQTPRHKVTEMGQEVTMRCQPILGHNTVFWYRQTMMQGLELLAYFRNRAPLDDSGMPKDRFSAEMPDATLATLKIQPSEPRDSAVYFCASGLGTLKGITDTQYFGPGTRLTVL.